This TCR beta chain was recovered during a study of T cell clonality in common variable immunodeficiency (dated by TCRdb to about 2015). Standard criteria, namely reduction of serum IgG, IgA and/or IgM below the normal range together with specific antibody deficiency, were applied for the diagnosis of CVID. There were 44 subjects in the CVID group (about 15 female and some 29 male), ranging in age from 9 to 64 years, with a mean age of roughly 43. Both CVID patients and healthy controls were predominantly of Caucasian heritage. At the time of study participation, every CVID subject had been on replacement immunoglobulin therapy for one year or longer. No CVID subject was ill or taking immunomodulatory or immunosuppressive medication when blood was collected. Heparinized peripheral whole blood samples of roughly 5 to 9 ml were obtained from each donor. Genomic DNA from adults with common variable immune deficiency (CVID) and from healthy adult controls was the source for sequencing TCRbeta CDR3 repertoires. To isolate peripheral blood mononuclear cells, diluted blood was subjected to density centrifugation over Hypaque 1077 or Ficoll-Paque. Genomic DNA was obtained from unsorted mononuclear cells through either Qiagen column purification or a centrifugation-based method.

This clone was recorded at least ten times. Its antigen is unknown. Read sequence stops 3 residues before the CDR3 end, and the germline J gene provides the missing end. Study-wide findings and limitations: TCRbeta clonality was higher in CVID subjects than in healthy controls (t-test p = 0.018), and the increase was most characteristic of about a third of subjects. CVID subjects shared fewer TCRbeta clones with each other than healthy controls did (p < 0.0001). CVID TCRbeta sequences reportedly showed fewer deletions and N-nucleotide insertions and lacked highly modified clones with 13 or more V deletions. Correlations of repertoire features with clinical complications were constrained by heterogeneity among patients within the CVID cohort. Despite equal DNA input, controls averaged approximately 84,000 unique sequences per sample versus about 31,547 in CVID samples. According to the authors, figuring out what caused the increased clonality in CVID would require sequencing the repertoires of T cell subpopulations.

Per the germline V gene (reference sequence), SEHNR is the CDR1 and FQNEAQ is the CDR2. V was cut back by 7 bases and J by 0 bases, leaving a gap of 11 bases between them. From the cysteine through the phenylalanine, the CDR3 covers 14 amino acids. Sequencing covers 33 bases of the CDR3, shown here with the frame starting at base 1. Equivalent amounts of genomic DNA from CVID and control samples were used as sequencing input. For every sample, a 60 bp segment covering the rearranged TCRbeta CDR3 region was amplified and then sequenced. The immunoSEQ assay, a bias-corrected multiplex PCR with high-throughput sequencing, was employed for TCRbeta amplification. Concerning the study's data processing: Every unique nucleotide sequence counted as a clone and was annotated with V, D and J genes, copy number and frequency. Sequences were labeled productive if in frame, and non-productive if out of frame or containing stop codons. As previously described, clonality was computed from Shannon's entropy. Mean CDR3 Kyte-Doolittle hydropathy was derived from the predicted amino acid sequences of productive clones. Hierarchical clustering of scaled V gene usage was performed with the R hclust function using Manhattan distance and complete linkage. Sharing of clones by CDR3 amino acid sequence was evaluated by resampling 12 repertoires per group over 100 rounds. The repertoires were screened for some 70 published EBV-specific TCRbeta sequences and roughly 250 published CMV-specific TCRbeta sequences. After a couple of CVID samples that produced fewer than 10,000 sequences were dropped from the analysis, a few dozen CVID repertoires remained. TCRdb obtained this table from immuneACCESS and retained in-frame rearrangements with V and J assigned. These tables miss some clones; where compared with another copy, unresolved V genes account for less than half of the shortfall, and the remainder is unexplained. For V, J and clone size, that table is used; D and trimming come from the DNA. The table for this sample lists over 30,000 clones, none of them counted only once. The ten largest clonotypes hold 25% to 30% of the sample.

The specimen sequenced was peripheral blood mononuclear cells. The chain is encoded by TRBV7-9 joined to TRBJ2-3; the D gene is perhaps TRBD2, on 6 matching bases. The TCR originated in a human donor with common variable immunodeficiency. Partial CDR3 DNA: TGTGCCAGCACCTTGGGGGGTAGCACAGATACG. Translated, it gives CASTLGGSTDT. The CDR3 in full is CASTLGGSTDTQYF.